One and the same sample provided the 10 T cell receptor beta chains below, sequenced in a study of blood T cell repertoires in COVID-19. Clones were read by immunoSEQ multiplex PCR, and TCRdb kept only the in-frame ones, dropping some. The table lists roughly 200,000 clones, 87% of them singletons. The specimen sequenced was peripheral blood. The receptors derive from a man aged 55 to 70 who had recovered from COVID-19.

The chain links TRBV9 to TRBJ2-1; 10 bases are shared with TRBD2. Germline V gene data show CDR1 as SGDLS and CDR2 as YYNGEE. This CDR3 comprises 15 residues. With V trimmed by 2 bases and J by 5 bases, 4 bases remained unmatched. The CDR3 here is CASSVLAGGHNEQFF. CDR3 nucleotides: TGTGCCAGCAGCGTTTTAGCGGGGGGCCACAATGAGCAGTTCTTC.

Written as DNA, the CDR3 is TGTGCCAGCAGCCCGTCGGGCACTGCTCGCGGGTTGGGAGCTTTCTTT. The encoded protein is CASSPSGTARGLGAFF. V gene TRBV3-1 (or the pseudogene TRBV3-2) combines with J gene TRBJ1-1; D is undetermined. Germline V gives CDR1 LGHDT, CDR2 YNNKEL (reference sequence). The CDR3 extends over 16 amino acids. Trimming stripped 4 bases from V and 10 bases from J, with 25 bases between.

This chain connects TRBV4-3 to TRBJ1-2, with 7 bases matching TRBD1. This CDR3 is built from 15 residues. Germline V lookup: CDR1 LGHNA, CDR2 YSLEER. V trimming: 3 bases; J trimming: 4 bases; junction bases outside the gene matches: 8. The CDR3 DNA reads as TGCGCCAGCAGCCAGGACGGGACAGACCTCTATGGCTACACCTTC. Translated, it gives CASSQDGTDLYGYTF.

The chain joins TRBV7-9 to TRBJ1-4; D unclear. The CDR3 is 14 amino acids. With 3 bases removed from V and 3 bases from J, the gap between germline ends came to 8 bases. CDR1 is SEHNR and CDR2 is FQNEAQ in the germline V gene (reference sequence). The CDR3 spells CASSFTAANEKLFF. As DNA, the CDR3 is TGTGCCAGCAGCTTCACGGCGGCTAATGAAAAACTGTTTTTT.

The chain joins TRBV9 to TRBJ2-5; 7 bases are shared with TRBD2. The V segment lost 1 base and the J segment 5 bases; nucleotides outside the gene matches: 2. The germline V gene encodes CDR1 SGDLS and CDR2 YYNGEE. The CDR3 extends over 13 amino acids. CDR3 DNA: TGTGCCAGCAGCGTAAGCGGGATGGAGACCCAGTACTTC. Translated: CASSVSGMETQYF.

V is TRBV19 and J is TRBJ1-6, with D perhaps matching TRBD1 (6 bases). From germline, CDR1 is LNHDA and CDR2 SQIVND (reference sequence). The CDR3 runs to 13 residues. Trimming left V 4 bases short and J 9 bases short, with 10 bases between. CDR3 nucleotide sequence: TGTGCCAGTAGTACAGCAGGGGTTTCACCCCTCCACTTT. This codes for CASSTAGVSPLHF.

The chain is built from TRBV3-1 (or the pseudogene TRBV3-2) and TRBJ1-2, with 10 nucleotides matching TRBD1. The CDR3 spans 17 residues. The trim removed 2 bases at V and 9 bases at J, leaving 15 bases unmatched. CDR1 and CDR2 from the germline V gene are LGHDT and YNNKEL (reference sequence). CDR3 protein: CASSQFLTGGSHDSYTF. CDR3 bases: TGTGCCAGCAGCCAATTTCTGACAGGGGGCTCTCACGATAGCTACACCTTC.

The V gene is TRBV27, the J gene TRBJ1-1; 7 bases fit TRBD1. The CDR3 runs to 14 residues. Germline CDR1 reads MNHEY; CDR2 reads SMNVEV (reference sequence). V gave up 4 bases and J gave up 4 bases; unmatched junction bases: 6. This CDR3 reads CASSSRQGGTEAFF. The CDR3 region has the DNA TGTGCCAGCAGTTCACGACAGGGTGGCACTGAAGCTTTCTTT.

The chain couples TRBV19 to TRBJ1-1; D is possibly TRBD1 (5 bases). The CDR3 has 14 residues. CDR1 and CDR2 (germline): LNHDA, SQIVND (reference sequence). The germline V and J ends were trimmed by 0 bases and 5 bases, with 10 bases remaining between them. CDR3 sequence (DNA): TGTGCCAGTAGTATAGAAGGGGTACGGACTGAAGCTTTCTTT. Translation: CASSIEGVRTEAFF. The complete variable domain, with remaining parts taken from reference TRBV19 and TRBJ1-1, reads DGGITQSPKYLFRKEGQNVTLSCEQNLNHDAMYWYRQDPGQGLRLIYYSQIVNDFQKGDIAEGYSVSREKKESFPLTVTSAQKNPTAFYLCASSIEGVRTEAFFGQGTRLTVV.

J is TRBJ2-3 and V is TRBV12-3 or TRBV12-4, with 10 bases identical to TRBD1. Trimming removed 8 bases from V and 5 bases from J; junction bases left unmatched: 4. The CDR3 is made up of 13 amino acids. CDR3 region: CASLGQGIDTQYF. As DNA, the CDR3 is TGTGCCAGCCTGGGACAGGGGATAGATACGCAGTATTTT.